This T cell receptor delta chain was identified during a study of gamma-delta chains in newborns, infants, children. In the study overall: Innate gammadelta T cells reportedly expand polyclonally right after birth, driven by microbial exposure, per the title.

TCRdb called clones from the reads again using CATT. The sample gives more than 7,500 delta-chain clones, approximately 24% of which show up once; less than 5.5% is in the top ten. This clone appeared a few times. At one end the junction does not follow the germline gene, possibly because of a read error. What was sequenced was blood. This clonotype was sampled from a child who was a newborn, infant or young child, either healthy, febrile or measles-vaccinated (not recorded which).

The chain's CDR3 is CARDTVASGALTDKLIF. In DNA, the CDR3 is TGTGCCCGTGACACCGTCGCATCGGGGGCCCTCACCGATAAACTCATCTTT. The chain combines TRDV2 with TRDJ1; D possibly corresponds to TRDD3 (5 bases). The length of the CDR3 is 17 residues. Germline V gene data show CDR1 as GEAIGNYY and CDR2 as EKD.